A single TCR beta chain is shown here with its context. The sample belongs to a study of blood T cell repertoires in COVID-19. Method: immunoSEQ multiplex PCR; TCRdb's copy keeps in-frame clones and lacks some. The sample gives about 370,000 clones, 80% to 90% of which show up once; 1% is in the top ten. Trimming took 8 bases from V and 5 from J, leaving 16 bases between them. From germline, CDR1 is GTSNPN and CDR2 SVGIG (reference sequence). CDR3 length: 13 amino acids. This chain links TRBV30 with TRBJ2-1, with TRBD1 as a possible D gene (6 bases). The clonotype originates from a man between 18 and 35 years old who had recovered from COVID-19. What was sequenced was PBMCs or T cells enriched from blood (not recorded which). CDR3 amino acids: CAGNRGFHNEQFF. In DNA, the CDR3 is TGTGCCGGCAATAGGGGGTTTCACAATGAGCAGTTCTTC.